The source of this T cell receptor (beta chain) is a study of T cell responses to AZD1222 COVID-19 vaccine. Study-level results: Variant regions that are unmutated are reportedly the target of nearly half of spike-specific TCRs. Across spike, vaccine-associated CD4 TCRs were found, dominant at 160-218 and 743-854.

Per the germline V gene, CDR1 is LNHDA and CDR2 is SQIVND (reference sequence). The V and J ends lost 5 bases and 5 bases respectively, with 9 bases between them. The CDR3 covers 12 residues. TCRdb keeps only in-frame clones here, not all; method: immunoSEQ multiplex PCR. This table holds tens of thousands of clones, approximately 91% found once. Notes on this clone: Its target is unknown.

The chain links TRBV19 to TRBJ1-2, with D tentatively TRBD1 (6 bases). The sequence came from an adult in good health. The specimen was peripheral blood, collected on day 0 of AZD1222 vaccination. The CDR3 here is CASSQQGYGYTF. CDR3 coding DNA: TGTGCCAGTAGTCAACAGGGATATGGCTACACCTTC.